The present entry profiles one TCR beta chain with its context. The antigen is unknown. Looked up from germline, CDR1 is DFQATT and CDR2 is SNEGSKA (reference sequence). Trimming pared 0 bases from V and 5 bases from J, leaving 17 bases between. CDR3 length: 15 residues. The sample comes from a study of T-cell reconstitution after alpha-beta-depleted transplantation in children. Unique molecular identifiers were built into the TCRbeta library. TCRdb reanalysed the PCR reads using MiXCR and keeps one entry per CDR3 protein. This table holds some 140,000 distinct CDR3 sequences, 9.5% to 10% found once. Overall study findings and caveats: T-cell numbers and diversity, one year after transplant, stemmed largely from T cells that were newly produced. Alpha-beta T cells about two months after transplant reportedly derived from several hundred expanded graft clones. Surviving recipient T cells and intrathymic progenitors accounted for some patients' high TCRbeta diversity at day 60.

The genes are TRBV20-1 and TRBJ2-7; tentatively, D is TRBD2 (5 bases). This receptor was identified in a girl under two years old who had a stem cell transplant for combined immunodeficiency, so the T cells may come from the graft donor. The input for sequencing was PBMCs, mostly from graft donor cells, taken 180 days after TCRalphabeta/CD19-depleted stem cell transplant. The CDR3 reads CSARDRLREWNEQYF. CDR3 bases: TGCAGTGCTAGAGATCGGTTGAGGGAGTGGAACGAGCAGTACTTC.